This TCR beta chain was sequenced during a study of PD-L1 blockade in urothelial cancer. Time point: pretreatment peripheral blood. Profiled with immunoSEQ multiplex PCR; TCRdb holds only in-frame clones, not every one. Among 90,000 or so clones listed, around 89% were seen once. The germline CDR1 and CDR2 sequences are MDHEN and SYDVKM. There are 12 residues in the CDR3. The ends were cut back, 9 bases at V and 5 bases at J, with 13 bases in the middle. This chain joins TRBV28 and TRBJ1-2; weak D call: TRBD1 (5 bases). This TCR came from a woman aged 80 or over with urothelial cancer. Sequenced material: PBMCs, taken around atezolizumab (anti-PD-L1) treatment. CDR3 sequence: CASHAGVYGYTF. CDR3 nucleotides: TGTGCCAGTCACGCGGGGGTTTATGGCTACACCTTC.